Here is one TCR beta chain with its context. V was pared by 3 bases and J by 9 bases, with 8 bases of the junction left unmatched. This CDR3 comprises 14 residues. CDR1 and CDR2 from the germline V gene are SQVTM and ANQGSEA. The data originate from a study of T cell changes during pregnancy in multiple sclerosis. Produced via immunoSEQ multiplex PCR; TCRdb's table is partial and in-frame only. Among under 45,000 clones, roughly 89% were seen once, and the ten largest hold roughly 0.7%. The chain is built from TRBV29-1 and TRBJ2-1, with TRBD2 matching over 10 bases. The sequences come from CD4+ T cells from peripheral blood mononuclear cells, collected in the first trimester of pregnancy. This clonotype was obtained from a female donor with multiple sclerosis, enrolled in a pregnancy study. The CDR3 protein is CSVELSSGSSEQFF. CDR3 bases: TGCAGCGTTGAGCTCTCTAGCGGGAGTAGTGAGCAGTTCTTC.